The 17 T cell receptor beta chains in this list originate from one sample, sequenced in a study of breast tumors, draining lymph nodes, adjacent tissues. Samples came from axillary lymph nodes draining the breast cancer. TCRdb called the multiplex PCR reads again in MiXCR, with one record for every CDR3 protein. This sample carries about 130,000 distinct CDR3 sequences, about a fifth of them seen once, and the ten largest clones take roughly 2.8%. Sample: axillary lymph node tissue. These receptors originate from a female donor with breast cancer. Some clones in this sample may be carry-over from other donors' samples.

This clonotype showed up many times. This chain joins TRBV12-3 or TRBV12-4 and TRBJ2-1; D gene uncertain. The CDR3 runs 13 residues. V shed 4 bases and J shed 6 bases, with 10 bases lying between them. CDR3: CASSWAASNEQFF. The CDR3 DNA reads TGTGCCAGCAGTTGGGCAGCCTCCAATGAGCAGTTCTTC.

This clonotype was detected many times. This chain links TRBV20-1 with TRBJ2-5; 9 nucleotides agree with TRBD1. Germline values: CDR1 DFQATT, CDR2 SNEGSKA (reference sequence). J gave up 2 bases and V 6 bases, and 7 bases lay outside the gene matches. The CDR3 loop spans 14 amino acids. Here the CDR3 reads CSALTGGGQETQYF. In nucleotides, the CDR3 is TGCAGTGCCCTGACAGGGGGGGGACAAGAGACCCAGTACTTC.

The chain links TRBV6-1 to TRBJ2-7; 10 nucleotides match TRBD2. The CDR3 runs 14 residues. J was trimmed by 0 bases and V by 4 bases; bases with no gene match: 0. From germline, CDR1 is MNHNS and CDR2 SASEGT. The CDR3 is CASSASGSSYEQYF. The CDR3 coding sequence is TGTGCCAGCAGTGCTAGCGGGAGCTCCTACGAGCAGTACTTC.

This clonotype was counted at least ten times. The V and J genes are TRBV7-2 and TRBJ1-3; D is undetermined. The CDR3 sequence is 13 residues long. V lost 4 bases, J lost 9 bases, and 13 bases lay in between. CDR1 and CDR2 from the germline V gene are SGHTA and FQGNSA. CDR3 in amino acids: CASSSDGVTTIYF. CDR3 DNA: TGTGCCAGCAGCTCGGACGGTGTAACCACCATATATTTT. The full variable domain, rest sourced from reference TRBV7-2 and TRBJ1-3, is GAGVSQSPSNKVTEKGKDVELRCDPISGHTALYWYRQSLGQGLEFLIYFQGNSAPDKSGLPSDRFSAERTGGSVSTLTIQRTQQEDSAVYLCASSSDGVTTIYFGEGSWLTVV.

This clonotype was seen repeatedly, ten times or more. The CDR3: CASSESSYEQYF. The CDR3 DNA sequence: TGTGCCAGCAGTGAGAGCTCCTACGAGCAGTACTTC. The V gene is TRBV2, the J gene TRBJ2-7; D remains unclear. The CDR3 is made up of 12 amino acids. V was pared by 3 bases and J by 0 bases, with 3 bases between. Germline lookup yields CDR1 SNHLY and CDR2 FYNNEI.

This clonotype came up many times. The CDR3 protein is CASSPRGDRGHYNEQFF. For the CDR3, the DNA is TGTGCCAGCAGCCCCAGAGGAGACAGGGGGCATTACAATGAGCAGTTCTTC. The chain employs TRBV9 and TRBJ2-1, with 10 bases aligning to TRBD1. The V gene's germline CDR1 is SGDLS and CDR2 YYNGEE. The V gene end was trimmed by 4 bases and the J gene end by 4 bases; junction bases not matched to a gene: 11. The CDR3 contains 17 residues.

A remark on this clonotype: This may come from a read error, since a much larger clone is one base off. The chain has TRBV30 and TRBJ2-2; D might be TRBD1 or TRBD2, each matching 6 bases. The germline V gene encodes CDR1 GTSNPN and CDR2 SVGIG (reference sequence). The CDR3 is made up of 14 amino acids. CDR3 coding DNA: TGTGCCTGGACCCCGGGGGCGAACACCAGGGAGCTGTTTTTT. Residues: CAWTPGANTRELFF.

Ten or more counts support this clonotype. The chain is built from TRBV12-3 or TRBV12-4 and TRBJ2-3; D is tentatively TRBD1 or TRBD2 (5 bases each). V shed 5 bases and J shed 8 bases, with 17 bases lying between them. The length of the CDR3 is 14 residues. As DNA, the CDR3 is TGTGCCAGCAGTCCCGACCTCCAGGGAGTTACGCAGTATTTT. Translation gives CASSPDLQGVTQYF.

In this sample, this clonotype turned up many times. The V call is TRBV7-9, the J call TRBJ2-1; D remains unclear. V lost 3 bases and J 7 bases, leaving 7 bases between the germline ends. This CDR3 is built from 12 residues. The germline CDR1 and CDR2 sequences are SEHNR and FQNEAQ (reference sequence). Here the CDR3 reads CASSFGQNEQFF. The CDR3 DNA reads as TGTGCCAGCAGCTTTGGGCAAAATGAGCAGTTCTTC. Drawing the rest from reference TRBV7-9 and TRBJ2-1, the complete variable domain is DTGVSQNPRHKITKRGQNVTFRCDPISEHNRLYWYRQTLGQGPEFLTYFQNEAQLEKSRLLSDRFSAERPKGSFSTLEIQRTEQGDSAMYLCASSFGQNEQFFGPGTRLTVL.

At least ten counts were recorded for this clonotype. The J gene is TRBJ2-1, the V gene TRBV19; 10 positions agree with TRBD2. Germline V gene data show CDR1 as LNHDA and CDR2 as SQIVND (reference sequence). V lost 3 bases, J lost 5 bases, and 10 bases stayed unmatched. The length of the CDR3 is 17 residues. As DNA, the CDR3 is TGTGCCAGTAGTATTGCGGCTAGCGGGAGTTCCCACAATGAGCAGTTCTTC. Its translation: CASSIAASGSSHNEQFF.

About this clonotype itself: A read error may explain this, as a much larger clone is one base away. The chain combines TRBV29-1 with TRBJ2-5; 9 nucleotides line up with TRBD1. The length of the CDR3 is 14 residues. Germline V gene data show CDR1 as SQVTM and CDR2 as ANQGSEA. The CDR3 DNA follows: TGCAGCGGGAATCCGGGACAGGGTAAAGAGACCCGGTACTTC. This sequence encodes CSGNPGQGKETRYF.

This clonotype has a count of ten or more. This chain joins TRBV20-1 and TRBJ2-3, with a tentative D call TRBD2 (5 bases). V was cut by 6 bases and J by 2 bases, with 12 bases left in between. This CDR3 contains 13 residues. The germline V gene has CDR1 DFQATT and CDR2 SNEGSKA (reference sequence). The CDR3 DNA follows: TGCAGTGCCCAGACGGGGATCACAGATACGCAGTATTTT. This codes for CSAQTGITDTQYF.

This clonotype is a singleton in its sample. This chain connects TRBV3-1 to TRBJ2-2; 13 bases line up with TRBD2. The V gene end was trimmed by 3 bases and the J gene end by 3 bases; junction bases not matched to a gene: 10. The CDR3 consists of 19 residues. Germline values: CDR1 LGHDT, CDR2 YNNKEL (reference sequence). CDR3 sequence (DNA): TGTGCCAGCAGCCAGCAGACGGAACTAGCGGGAGGGCACACCGGGGAGCTGTTTTTT. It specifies CASSQQTELAGGHTGELFF.

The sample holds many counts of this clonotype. This chain's CDR3 is CASSTGTSPLHF. CDR3 DNA: TGTGCCAGCAGTACCGGGACCTCACCCCTCCACTTT. The chain is built from TRBV12-3 or TRBV12-4 and TRBJ1-6; possible D gene TRBD1, 5 bases. This CDR3 comprises 12 residues. The V and J ends lost 5 bases and 10 bases respectively, with 9 bases between them.

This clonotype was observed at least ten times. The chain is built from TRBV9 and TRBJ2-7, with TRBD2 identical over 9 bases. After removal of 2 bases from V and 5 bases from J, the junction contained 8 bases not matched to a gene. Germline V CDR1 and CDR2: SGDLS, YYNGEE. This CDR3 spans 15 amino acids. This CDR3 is CASSVGGRAPHEQYF. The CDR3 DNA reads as TGTGCCAGCAGCGTGGGCGGGAGGGCCCCGCACGAGCAGTACTTC.

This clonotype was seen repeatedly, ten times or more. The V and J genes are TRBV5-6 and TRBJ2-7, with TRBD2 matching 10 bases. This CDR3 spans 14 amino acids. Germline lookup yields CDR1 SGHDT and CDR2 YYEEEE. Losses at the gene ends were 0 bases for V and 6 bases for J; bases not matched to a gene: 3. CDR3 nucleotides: TGTGCCAGCAGCTTGGCATTAGCGGGAGGCGAGCAGTACTTC. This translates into CASSLALAGGEQYF.

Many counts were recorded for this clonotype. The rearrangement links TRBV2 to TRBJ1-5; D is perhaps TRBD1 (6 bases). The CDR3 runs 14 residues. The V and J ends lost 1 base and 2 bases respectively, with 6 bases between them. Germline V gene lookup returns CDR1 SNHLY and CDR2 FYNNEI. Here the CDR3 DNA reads TGTGCCAGCAGTGAAGACAGGGGCAATCAGCCCCAGCATTTT. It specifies CASSEDRGNQPQHF.